The sequence of this T cell receptor (beta chain) was determined in a study of T cell responses to AZD1222 COVID-19 vaccine. Trimming cost V 7 bases and J 2 bases, with 12 bases left between them. CDR3 size: 15 residues. Per germline, CDR1 MDHEN and CDR2 SYDVKM. Study results and caveats: Reportedly, close to half of spike-specific TCRs are directed against unmutated variant regions. Among those given AZD1222, only 5 to 7 were seropositive at baseline. White British ancestry dominated among donors, who included more females, and clonal diversity was possibly underestimated.

Turning to this clone: The antigen remains unidentified.

Generated by immunoSEQ multiplex PCR, the TCRdb table keeps only in-frame clones and is missing some. The top ten hold more than 5.5% of the sample, which has under 200,000 clones, about 88% seen once. J is TRBJ2-6 and V is TRBV28; D call uncertain. The receptor comes from an adult in good health. Material: peripheral blood, obtained on day 0 of AZD1222 vaccination. CDR3 amino acids: CASTLNPAGANVLTF. The DNA for the CDR3 is TGTGCCAGCACCTTGAATCCCGCTGGGGCCAACGTCCTGACTTTC.